This entry features one T cell receptor beta chain sequence. The antigen is undetermined. CDR1 is SGHRS and CDR2 is YFSETQ in the germline V gene. Trimming shortened V by 2 bases and J by 5 bases, and 13 bases separated the two germline ends. This CDR3 has 14 amino acids. This record belongs to a study of somatic mutations in cytotoxic T cells in rheumatoid arthritis. Whole-study results and caveats: An increase in CD8+ clonality with age was seen in rheumatoid arthritis patients but not in healthy controls. Among rheumatoid arthritis patients and age-matched healthy controls, CD8+ T-cell clonality was not significantly different.

Produced via immunoSEQ multiplex PCR; TCRdb's table is partial and in-frame only. In the table there are about 20,000 clones, over 70% of which are singletons. The receptor's source is an adult with rheumatoid arthritis. This chain joins TRBV5-1 and TRBJ1-1; no definite D call. The sample comprised CD8+ T cells sorted from blood. The CDR3 sequence is CASSFLGRATEAFF. CDR3 sequence (DNA): TGCGCCAGCAGCTTTCTGGGAAGAGCAACTGAAGCTTTCTTT.